These 5 T cell receptor beta chains were all obtained from the same sample, sequenced in a study of technical replicates of blood from several donors. Some clones are missing from TCRdb's copy, which holds only in-frame ones; the method was immunoSEQ multiplex PCR. Among tens of thousands of clones listed, roughly nine tenths were seen once. The specimen sequenced was T cells isolated from PBMCs. All receptors derive from a human donor in good health.

The V gene is TRBV19, the J gene TRBJ2-3; TRBD2 agrees at 9 bases. CDR1 and CDR2 from the germline V gene are LNHDA and SQIVND (reference sequence). The length of the CDR3 is 15 residues. J lost 7 bases, V lost 6 bases, and 11 bases had no gene match. CDR3 in DNA: TGTGCCAGTAGCTTAGGGACTAGCCTAAGCCATACGCAGTATTTT. As protein: CASSLGTSLSHTQYF. The whole variable domain, filled in from reference TRBV19 and TRBJ2-3, reads DGGITQSPKYLFRKEGQNVTLSCEQNLNHDAMYWYRQDPGQGLRLIYYSQIVNDFQKGDIAEGYSVSREKKESFPLTVTSAQKNPTAFYLCASSLGTSLSHTQYFGPGTRLTVL.

This clone was seen once. The chain joins TRBV28 to TRBJ2-7, with no clear D. V shed 7 bases and J shed 2 bases, with 15 bases lying between them. CDR3 length: 14 amino acids. The germline V gene has CDR1 MDHEN and CDR2 SYDVKM. In nucleotides, the CDR3 is TGTGCCAGCACTACCTCCGCCCGGGCCTACGAGCAGTACTTC. Protein: CASTTSARAYEQYF.

The chain uses TRBV28 and TRBJ1-2; D perhaps matches TRBD1 (5 bases). Trimming cost V 8 bases and J 8 bases, with 15 bases left between them. CDR3 size: 12 residues. Germline V CDR1 and CDR2: MDHEN, SYDVKM. CDR3 nucleotide sequence: TGTGCCAGCTCAAGGTCAGGGAGGGGCTACACCTTC. Residues: CASSRSGRGYTF.

The rearrangement uses TRBV28 and TRBJ1-5; tentative D call: TRBD1 (6 bases). Germline values: CDR1 MDHEN, CDR2 SYDVKM. Trimming stripped 5 bases from V and 15 bases from J, with 14 bases between. The CDR3 extends over 11 amino acids. CDR3 bases: TGTGCCAGCAGTATTCGACAGGTCTCGCATTTT. Amino acids: CASSIRQVSHF. The variable domain in full, with the rest retrieved from reference TRBV28 and TRBJ1-5, is DVKVTQSSRYLVKRTGEKVFLECVQDMDHENMFWYRQDPGLGLRLIYFSYDVKMKEKGDIPEGYSVSREKKERFSLILESASTNQTSMYLCASSIRQVSHFGDGTRLSIL.

The chain uses TRBV7-8 and TRBJ1-3, with 9 nucleotides matching TRBD1. Germline V gene sequence: CDR1 SGHVS, CDR2 FQNEAQ. V shed 5 bases and J 0 bases; nucleotides not matched to a gene: 8. The CDR3 covers 17 residues. The CDR3 sequence is CASSPSLTGGSGNTIYF. For the CDR3, the DNA is TGTGCCAGCAGCCCCTCCCTGACAGGGGGCTCTGGAAACACCATATATTTT. Based on the CDR3 plus reference TRBV7-8 and TRBJ1-3, the full variable domain is GAGVSQSPRYKVAKRGQDVALRCDPISGHVSLFWYQQALGQGPEFLTYFQNEAQLDKSGLPSDRFFAERPEGSVSTLKIQRTQQEDSAVYLCASSPSLTGGSGNTIYFGEGSWLTVV.